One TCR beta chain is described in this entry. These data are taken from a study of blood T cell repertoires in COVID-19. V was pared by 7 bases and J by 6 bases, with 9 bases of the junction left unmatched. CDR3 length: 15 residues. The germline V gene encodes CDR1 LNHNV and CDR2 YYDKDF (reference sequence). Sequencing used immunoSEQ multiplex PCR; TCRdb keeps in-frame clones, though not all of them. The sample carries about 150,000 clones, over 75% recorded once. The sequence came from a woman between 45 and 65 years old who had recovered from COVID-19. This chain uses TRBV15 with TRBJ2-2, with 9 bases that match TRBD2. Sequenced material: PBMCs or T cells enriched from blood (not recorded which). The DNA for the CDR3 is TGTGCCACCAACCCGGGGCTAGCGGGGTCCGGGGAGCTGTTTTTT. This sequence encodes CATNPGLAGSGELFF. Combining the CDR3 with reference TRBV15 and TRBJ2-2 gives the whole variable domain DAMVIQNPRYQVTQFGKPVTLSCSQTLNHNVMYWYQQKSSQAPKLLFHYYDKDFNNEADTPDNFQSRRPNTSFCFLDIRSPGLGDTAMYLCATNPGLAGSGELFFGEGSRLTVL.